Each of the 14 T cell receptor beta chains below was sequenced from the same sample in a study of beta chain features in type 1 diabetes. Study-level findings and limits: TCRB CDR3s from Type 1 diabetes patients were moderately but significantly shorter in all four CD4+ subsets.

No antigen has been assigned to these receptors. As every portion of the isolated RNA was reverse transcribed, the sequencing read expressed TCRB transcripts. Here immunoSEQ multiplex PCR was the method, and the copy in TCRdb shows in-frame clones only, minus some. The sample contains fewer than 300,000 clones, about a fifth of which appear only once. Specimen: naive CD4+ T cells from blood. These receptors all come from a middle-aged woman with type 1 diabetes.

The V call is TRBV7-2, the J call TRBJ2-3; D not resolved. Germline V gene lookup returns CDR1 SGHTA and CDR2 FQGNSA. The CDR3 has 13 residues. V shed 6 bases and J shed 6 bases, with 13 bases lying between them. In DNA form, the CDR3 reads TGTGCCAGCAGTTTCGAGAGGCGGGATACGCAGTATTTT. This gives the protein CASSFERRDTQYF.

The gene calls are TRBV7-2 and TRBJ2-1, with D possibly matching TRBD2 (6 bases). V lost 6 bases, J lost 3 bases, and 15 bases lay in between. Germline CDR1 reads SGHTA; CDR2 reads FQGNSA. The CDR3 length is 15 residues. In DNA, the CDR3 is TGTGCCAGCAGTTCGTCAGGGACTTACTACAATGAGCAGTTCTTC. Protein sequence: CASSSSGTYYNEQFF.

This clone was observed a single time. This chain uses TRBV5-1 with TRBJ1-2; possible D gene TRBD1, 6 bases. V lost 4 bases to trimming and J lost 0 bases, with 10 bases between them. The CDR3 runs to 14 residues. Germline values: CDR1 SGHRS, CDR2 YFSETQ. CDR3 loop: CASSRTDPNYGYTF. Written as DNA, the CDR3 is TGCGCCAGCAGCCGGACAGATCCTAACTATGGCTACACCTTC.

This clone was seen more than once but under ten times. V usage is TRBV7-3 and J usage is TRBJ2-1; no reliable D call. The CDR3 length is 15 residues. From germline, CDR1 is SGHTA and CDR2 FQGTGA. Trimming left V 2 bases short and J 0 bases short, with 8 bases between. CDR3 bases: TGTGCCAGCAGCTTATCGCGTAGCTCCTACAATGAGCAGTTCTTC. Its protein product is CASSLSRSSYNEQFF.

This clone was counted only a few times. The chain carries TRBV5-6 and TRBJ1-1, with D unclear. Trimming cost V 4 bases and J 5 bases, with 12 bases left between them. Germline-derived CDR1 and CDR2 are SGHDT and YYEEEE. The length of the CDR3 is 13 residues. In DNA form, the CDR3 reads TGTGCCAGCAGCAGCGACCTGAGAACTGAAGCTTTCTTT. Translating it yields CASSSDLRTEAFF. The full variable domain, in which reference TRBV5-6 and TRBJ1-1 provide the parts outside the CDR3, is DAGVTQSPTHLIKTRGQQVTLRCSPKSGHDTVSWYQQALGQGPQFIFQYYEEEERQRGNFPDRFSGHQFPNYSSELNVNALLLGDSALYLCASSSDLRTEAFFGQGTRLTVV.

The chain is built from TRBV5-1 and TRBJ2-2; maybe TRBD2 (5 bases). The CDR3 has 15 residues. Germline V gene lookup returns CDR1 SGHRS and CDR2 YFSETQ. Trimming left V 0 bases short and J 5 bases short, with 11 bases between. CDR3 sequence: CASSLADAGTGELFF. The CDR3 DNA reads as TGCGCCAGCAGCTTGGCGGATGCGGGTACCGGGGAGCTGTTTTTT.

This clone was seen a few times. The J gene is TRBJ2-2, the V gene TRBV9; TRBD2 matches 9 bases. The CDR3 sequence is 14 residues long. V trimming: 4 bases; J trimming: 9 bases; junction bases outside the gene matches: 7. Germline V gives CDR1 SGDLS, CDR2 YYNGEE. The CDR3 protein is CASSPKRGVRELFF. CDR3 DNA: TGTGCCAGCAGCCCTAAGCGGGGGGTCCGGGAGCTGTTTTTT.

This clone was counted between two and nine times. The CDR3 is CATSSGAGRNEQFF. The CDR3 DNA reads as TGTGCCACCAGCTCGGGAGCCGGGAGGAATGAGCAGTTCTTC. This chain links TRBV15 with TRBJ2-1, with 7 bases aligning to TRBD2. J lost 7 bases, V lost 5 bases, and 8 bases had no gene match. This CDR3 is built from 14 residues. The germline gives CDR1 LNHNV, CDR2 YYDKDF (reference sequence).

The gene calls are TRBV2 and TRBJ2-5; 8 bases agree with TRBD2. Per the germline V gene, CDR1 is SNHLY and CDR2 is FYNNEI. V was pared by 8 bases and J by 4 bases, with 6 bases of the junction left unmatched. The CDR3 has 13 amino acids. The CDR3 reads CASERESPETQYF. The CDR3, as DNA: TGTGCCAGCGAGCGGGAGTCCCCAGAGACCCAGTACTTC.

The rearrangement uses TRBV18 and TRBJ2-1, with a possible D match to TRBD2 (6 bases). Germline V CDR1 and CDR2: KGHSH, LQKENI. V was clipped by 5 bases and J by 0 bases, with 11 bases between them. The CDR3 is 15 amino acids. The CDR3 DNA reads as TGTGCCAGCTCATATAGCGGTAGCTCCTACAATGAGCAGTTCTTC. Translation gives CASSYSGSSYNEQFF.

The sample holds a few counts of this clone. The chain combines TRBV7-2 with TRBJ2-1; no firm D call. This CDR3 has 11 amino acids. V lost 5 bases to trimming and J lost 8 bases, with 7 bases between them. The germline CDR1 and CDR2 sequences are SGHTA and FQGNSA. The CDR3 DNA reads as TGTGCCAGCAGCCCCGTCCATGAGCAGTTCTTC. It codes for CASSPVHEQFF. The complete variable domain, with remaining parts taken from reference TRBV7-2 and TRBJ2-1, reads GAGVSQSPSNKVTEKGKDVELRCDPISGHTALYWYRQSLGQGLEFLIYFQGNSAPDKSGLPSDRFSAERTGGSVSTLTIQRTQQEDSAVYLCASSPVHEQFFGPGTRLTVL.

The V call is TRBV4-1, the J call TRBJ1-1; D gene unclear. The CDR3 is 14 residues long. Germline V gives CDR1 MGHRA, CDR2 YSYEKL. V was shortened by 7 bases and J by 6 bases, with 18 bases between the two germline ends. CDR3 region: CASTVQTEAPEAFF. The CDR3 DNA follows: TGCGCCAGCACGGTCCAGACGGAGGCGCCTGAAGCTTTCTTT.

The chain couples TRBV19 to TRBJ2-1; TRBD1 is a possible D gene (5 bases). CDR3 length: 14 residues. Per germline, CDR1 LNHDA and CDR2 SQIVND (reference sequence). V gave up 3 bases and J gave up 7 bases, with 13 bases separating them. CDR3 residues: CASSIDRWGNEQFF. The CDR3 DNA is TGTGCCAGTAGTATCGACAGATGGGGTAATGAGCAGTTCTTC.

This clone turned up a few times. The chain combines TRBV29-1 with TRBJ1-1; D is undetermined. There are 11 residues in the CDR3. The germline CDR1 and CDR2 sequences are SQVTM and ANQGSEA. Trimming shortened V by 8 bases and J by 4 bases, and 11 bases separated the two germline ends. This chain's CDR3 is CSCEEGTEAFF. The CDR3 DNA is TGCAGCTGTGAGGAAGGCACTGAAGCTTTCTTT.